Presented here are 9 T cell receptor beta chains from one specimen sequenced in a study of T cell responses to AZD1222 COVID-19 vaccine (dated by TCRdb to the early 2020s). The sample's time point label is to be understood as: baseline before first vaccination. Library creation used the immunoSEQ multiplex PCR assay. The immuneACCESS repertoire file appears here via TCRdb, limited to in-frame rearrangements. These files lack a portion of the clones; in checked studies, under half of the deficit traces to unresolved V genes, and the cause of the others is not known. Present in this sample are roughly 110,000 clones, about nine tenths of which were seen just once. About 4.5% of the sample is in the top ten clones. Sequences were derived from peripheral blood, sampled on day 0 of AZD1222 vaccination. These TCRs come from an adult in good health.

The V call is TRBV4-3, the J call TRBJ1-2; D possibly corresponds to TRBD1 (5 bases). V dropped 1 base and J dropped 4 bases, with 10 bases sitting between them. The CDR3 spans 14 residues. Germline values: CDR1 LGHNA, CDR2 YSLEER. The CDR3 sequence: CASSQGGEIYGYTF. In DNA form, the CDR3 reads TGCGCCAGCAGCCAAGGAGGGGAGATCTATGGCTACACCTTC.

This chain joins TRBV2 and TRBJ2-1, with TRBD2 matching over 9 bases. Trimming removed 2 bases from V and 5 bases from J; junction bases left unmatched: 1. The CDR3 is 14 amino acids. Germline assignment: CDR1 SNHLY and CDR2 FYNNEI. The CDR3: CASSELAGDNEQFF. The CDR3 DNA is TGTGCCAGCAGTGAATTAGCGGGAGACAATGAGCAGTTCTTC.

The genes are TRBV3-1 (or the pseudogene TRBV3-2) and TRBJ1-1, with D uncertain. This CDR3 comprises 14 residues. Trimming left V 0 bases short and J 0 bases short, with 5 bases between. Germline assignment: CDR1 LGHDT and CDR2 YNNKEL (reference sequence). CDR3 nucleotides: TGTGCCAGCAGCCAAGACAGGCTGAACACTGAAGCTTTCTTT. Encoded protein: CASSQDRLNTEAFF.

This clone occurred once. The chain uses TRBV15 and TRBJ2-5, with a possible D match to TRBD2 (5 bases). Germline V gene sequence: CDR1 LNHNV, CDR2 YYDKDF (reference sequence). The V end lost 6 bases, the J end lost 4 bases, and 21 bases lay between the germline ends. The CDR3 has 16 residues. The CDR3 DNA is TGTGCCACCAGAGATCTGGTGGGAGTTAAGCGAGAGACCCAGTACTTC. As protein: CATRDLVGVKRETQYF. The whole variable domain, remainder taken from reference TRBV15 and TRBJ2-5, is DAMVIQNPRYQVTQFGKPVTLSCSQTLNHNVMYWYQQKSSQAPKLLFHYYDKDFNNEADTPDNFQSRRPNTSFCFLDIRSPGLGDTAMYLCATRDLVGVKRETQYFGPGTRLLVL.

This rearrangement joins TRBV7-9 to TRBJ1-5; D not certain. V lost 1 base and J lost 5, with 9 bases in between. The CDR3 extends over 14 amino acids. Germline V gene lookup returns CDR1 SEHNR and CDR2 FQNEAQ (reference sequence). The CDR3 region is CASSLGQGDQPQHF. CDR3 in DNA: TGTGCCAGCAGCTTAGGTCAAGGAGATCAGCCCCAGCATTTT.

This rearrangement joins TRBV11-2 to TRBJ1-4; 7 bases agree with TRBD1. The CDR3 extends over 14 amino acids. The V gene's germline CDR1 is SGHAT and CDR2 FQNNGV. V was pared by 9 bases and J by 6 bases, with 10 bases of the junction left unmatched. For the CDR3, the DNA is TGTGCCAGTCAACGGGACAGCAGGCATGAAAAACTGTTTTTT. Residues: CASQRDSRHEKLFF. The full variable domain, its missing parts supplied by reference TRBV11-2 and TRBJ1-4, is EAGVAQSPRYKIIEKRQSVAFWCNPISGHATLYWYQQILGQGPKLLIQFQNNGVVDDSQLPKDRFSAERLKGVDSTLKIQPAKLEDSAVYLCASQRDSRHEKLFFGSGTQLSVL.

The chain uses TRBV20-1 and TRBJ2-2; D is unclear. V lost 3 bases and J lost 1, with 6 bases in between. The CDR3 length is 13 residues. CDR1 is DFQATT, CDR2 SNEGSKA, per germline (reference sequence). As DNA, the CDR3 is TGCAGTGCTAGTCCAGGGAACACCGGGGAGCTGTTTTTT. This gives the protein CSASPGNTGELFF.

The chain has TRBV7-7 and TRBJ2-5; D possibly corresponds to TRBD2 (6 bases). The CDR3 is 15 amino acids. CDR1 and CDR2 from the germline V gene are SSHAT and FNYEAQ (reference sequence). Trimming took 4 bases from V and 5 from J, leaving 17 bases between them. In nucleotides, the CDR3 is TGTGCCAGCAGCTCAAACCCGGGCAGCGGGGAGACCCAGTACTTC. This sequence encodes CASSSNPGSGETQYF. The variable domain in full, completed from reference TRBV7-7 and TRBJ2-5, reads GAGVSQSPRYKVTKRGQDVTLRCDPISSHATLYWYQQALGQGPEFLTYFNYEAQPDKSGLPSDRFSAERPEGSISTLTIQRTEQRDSAMYRCASSSNPGSGETQYFGPGTRLLVL.

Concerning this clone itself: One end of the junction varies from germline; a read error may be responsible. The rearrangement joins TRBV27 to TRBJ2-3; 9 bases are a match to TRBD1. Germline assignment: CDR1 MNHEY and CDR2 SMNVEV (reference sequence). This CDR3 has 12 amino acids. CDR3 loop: CASSPQGAAVHF. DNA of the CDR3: TGTGCCAGCAGTCCACAGGGGGCTGCAGTACATTTT.